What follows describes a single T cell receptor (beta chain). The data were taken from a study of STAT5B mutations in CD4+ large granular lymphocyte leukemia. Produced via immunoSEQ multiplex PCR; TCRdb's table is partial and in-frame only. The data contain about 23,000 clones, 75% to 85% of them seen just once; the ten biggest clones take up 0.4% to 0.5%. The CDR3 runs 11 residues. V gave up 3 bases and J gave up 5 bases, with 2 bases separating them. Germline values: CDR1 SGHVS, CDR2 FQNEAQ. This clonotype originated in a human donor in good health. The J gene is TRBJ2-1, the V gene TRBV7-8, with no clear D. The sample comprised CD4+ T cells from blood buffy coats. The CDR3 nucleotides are TGTGCCAGCAGCTTCGACAATGAGCAGTTCTTC. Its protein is CASSFDNEQFF.